This T cell receptor beta chain appears in the sequencing data of a study of shared clonotypes between healthy human individuals. TCRdb's table, derived via immunoSEQ multiplex PCR, lists solely in-frame clones and lacks some. Among about 1.5 million clones, about 96% were seen once, and the ten largest hold roughly 1.2%. Into CD45RA+ naive and CD45RA-negative memory subsets, the CD4+ cells were split. Worth noting for this clone: Its specificity is unknown.

Study-level findings and limits: Sorted-subset sequencing, rarefaction showed, was incomplete despite large depth.

The sequencing input was naive CD4+ T cells sorted from blood. The subset denotes: CD45RA+ positively selected. The clonotype was recovered from a man aged 25-45 years in good health.

The CDR3 coding sequence is TGTGCCAGCAGTGAATACCGTGTATACGGTGAAAAACTGTTTTTT. The encoded protein is CASSEYRVYGEKLFF. V is TRBV6-1 and J is TRBJ1-4; D is ambiguous. Germline CDR1 reads MNHNS; CDR2 reads SASEGT. The V and J ends lost 2 bases and 7 bases respectively, with 14 bases between them. The length of the CDR3 is 15 residues.